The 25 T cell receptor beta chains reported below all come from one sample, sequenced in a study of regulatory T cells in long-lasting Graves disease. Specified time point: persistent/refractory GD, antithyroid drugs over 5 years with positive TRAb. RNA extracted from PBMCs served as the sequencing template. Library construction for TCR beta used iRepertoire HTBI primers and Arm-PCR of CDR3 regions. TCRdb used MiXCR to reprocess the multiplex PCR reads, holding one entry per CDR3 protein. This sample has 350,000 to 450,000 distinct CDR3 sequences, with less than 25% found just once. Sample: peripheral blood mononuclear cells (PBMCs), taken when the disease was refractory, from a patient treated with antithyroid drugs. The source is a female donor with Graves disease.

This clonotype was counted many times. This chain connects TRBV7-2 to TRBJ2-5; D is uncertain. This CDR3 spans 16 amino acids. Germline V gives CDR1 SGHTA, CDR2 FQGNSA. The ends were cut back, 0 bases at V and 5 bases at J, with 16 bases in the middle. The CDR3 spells CASSLARALSRETQYF. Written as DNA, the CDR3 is TGTGCCAGCAGCTTAGCTCGGGCCCTCTCCCGTGAGACCCAGTACTTC.

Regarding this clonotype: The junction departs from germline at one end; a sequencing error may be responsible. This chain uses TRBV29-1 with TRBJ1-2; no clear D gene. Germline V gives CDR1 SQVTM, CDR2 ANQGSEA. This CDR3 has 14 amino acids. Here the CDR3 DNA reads TGCAGCGTCCACAACCCGACAAAGGAGTATGGCAACACCTTC. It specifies CSVHNPTKEYGNTF.

The CDR3 reads CASSPDSSGNTIYF. CDR3 coding DNA: TGTGCCAGTAGTCCGGACAGCTCTGGAAACACCATATATTTT. The chain links TRBV19 to TRBJ1-3, with D possibly matching TRBD1 (6 bases). CDR3 length equals 14 residues. The ends were cut back, 5 bases at V and 0 bases at J, with 8 bases in the middle. Germline V gene sequence: CDR1 LNHDA, CDR2 SQIVND (reference sequence).

The CDR3 region has the DNA TGCAGTGCTAGAGACCCGCGGGCGCAGAATGGCTACACCTTC. Amino acids: CSARDPRAQNGYTF. V usage is TRBV20-1 and J usage is TRBJ1-2; D remains unclear. The CDR3 has 14 residues. Germline values: CDR1 DFQATT, CDR2 SNEGSKA (reference sequence). The V and J ends lost 0 bases and 6 bases respectively, with 14 bases between them.

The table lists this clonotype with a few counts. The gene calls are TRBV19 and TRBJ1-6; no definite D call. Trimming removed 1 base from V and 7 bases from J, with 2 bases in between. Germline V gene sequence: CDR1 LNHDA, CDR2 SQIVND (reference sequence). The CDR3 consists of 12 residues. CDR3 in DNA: TGTGCCAGTAGTATAGGAAATTCACCCCTCCACTTT. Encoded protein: CASSIGNSPLHF.

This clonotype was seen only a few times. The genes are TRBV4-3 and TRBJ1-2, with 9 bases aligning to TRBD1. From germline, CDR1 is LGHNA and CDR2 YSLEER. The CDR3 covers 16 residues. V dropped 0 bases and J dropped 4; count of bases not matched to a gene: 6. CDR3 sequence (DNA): TGCGCCAGCAGCCAAGATATCCCGGGACAGGGCTATGGCTACACCTTC. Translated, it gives CASSQDIPGQGYGYTF.

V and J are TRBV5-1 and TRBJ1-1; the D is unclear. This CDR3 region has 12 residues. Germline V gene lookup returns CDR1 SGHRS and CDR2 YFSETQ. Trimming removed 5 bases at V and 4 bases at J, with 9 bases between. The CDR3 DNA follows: TGCGCCAGCAGGGACGGGGTCACTGAAGCTTTCTTT. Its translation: CASRDGVTEAFF.

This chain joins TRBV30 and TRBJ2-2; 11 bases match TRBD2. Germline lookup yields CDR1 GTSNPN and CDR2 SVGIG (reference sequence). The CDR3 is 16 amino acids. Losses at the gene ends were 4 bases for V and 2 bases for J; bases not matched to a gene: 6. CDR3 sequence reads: CAWNLGLAANTGELFF. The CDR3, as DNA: TGTGCCTGGAACTTGGGACTAGCGGCAAACACCGGGGAGCTGTTTTTT.

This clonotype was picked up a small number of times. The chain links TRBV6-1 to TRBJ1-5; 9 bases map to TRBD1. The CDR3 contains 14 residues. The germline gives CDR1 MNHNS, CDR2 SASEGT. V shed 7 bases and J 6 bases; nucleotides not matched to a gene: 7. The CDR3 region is CASTGQGKAQPQHF. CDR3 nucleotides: TGTGCCAGCACCGGACAGGGGAAAGCTCAGCCCCAGCATTTT.

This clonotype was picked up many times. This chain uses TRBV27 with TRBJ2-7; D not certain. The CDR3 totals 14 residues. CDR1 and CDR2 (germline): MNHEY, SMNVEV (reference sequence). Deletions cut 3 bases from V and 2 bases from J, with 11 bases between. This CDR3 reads CASSFRKATYEQYF. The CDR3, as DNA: TGTGCCAGCAGTTTTCGAAAAGCAACCTACGAGCAGTACTTC.

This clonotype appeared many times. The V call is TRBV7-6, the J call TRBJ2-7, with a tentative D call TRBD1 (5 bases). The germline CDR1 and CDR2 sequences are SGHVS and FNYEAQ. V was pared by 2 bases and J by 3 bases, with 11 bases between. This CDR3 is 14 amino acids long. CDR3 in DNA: TGTGCCAGCAGCTTATCAGGGCCCCTCTACGAGCAGTACTTC. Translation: CASSLSGPLYEQYF.

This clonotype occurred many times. Here the CDR3 reads CASSDSADSNQPQHF. In nucleotides, the CDR3 is TGTGCCAGCAGTGATTCGGCCGATTCCAATCAGCCCCAGCATTTT. The chain is built from TRBV2 and TRBJ1-5; D call uncertain. The V end was cut by 3 bases, the J end by 3 bases, with 12 bases between. From germline, CDR1 is SNHLY and CDR2 FYNNEI. The CDR3 contains 15 residues.

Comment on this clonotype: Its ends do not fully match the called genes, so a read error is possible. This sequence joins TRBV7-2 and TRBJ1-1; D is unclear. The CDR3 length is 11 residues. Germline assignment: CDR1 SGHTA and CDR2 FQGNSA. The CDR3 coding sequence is TGTGCCAGCAGCTTAGACACTGAAGCTTCCTTT. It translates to CASSLDTEASF.

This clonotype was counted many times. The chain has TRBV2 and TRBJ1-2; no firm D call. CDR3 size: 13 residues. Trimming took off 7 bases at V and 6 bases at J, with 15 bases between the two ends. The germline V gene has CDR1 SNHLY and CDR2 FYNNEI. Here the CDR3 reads CASTPDSNNGYTF. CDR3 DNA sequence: TGTGCCAGCACACCGGACTCAAACAATGGCTACACCTTC.

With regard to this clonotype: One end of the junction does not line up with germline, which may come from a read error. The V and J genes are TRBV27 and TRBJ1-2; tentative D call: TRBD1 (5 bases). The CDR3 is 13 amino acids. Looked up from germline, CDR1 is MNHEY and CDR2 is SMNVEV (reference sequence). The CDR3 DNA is TGTGCCAGCAGTGTAATCCTGAGAGACAGCCGTTACTTC. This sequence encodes CASSVILRDSRYF.

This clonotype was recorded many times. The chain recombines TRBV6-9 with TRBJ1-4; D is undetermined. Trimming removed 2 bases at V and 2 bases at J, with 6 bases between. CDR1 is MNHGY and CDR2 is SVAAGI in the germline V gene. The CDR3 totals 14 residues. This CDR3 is CASSYRCTNEKLFF. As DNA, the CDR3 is TGTGCCAGCAGTTATCGGTGTACTAATGAAAAACTGTTTTTT.

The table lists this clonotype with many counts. The CDR3 nucleotides read TGTGCCAGCAGCTTTGAGCCTGACGTGGTTGAAGCTTTCTTT. Translating gives CASSFEPDVVEAFF. The chain couples TRBV7-9 to TRBJ1-1; D not certain. The germline gives CDR1 SEHNR, CDR2 FQNEAQ (reference sequence). The CDR3 has 14 amino acids. Trimming took 3 bases from V and 7 from J, leaving 15 bases between them.

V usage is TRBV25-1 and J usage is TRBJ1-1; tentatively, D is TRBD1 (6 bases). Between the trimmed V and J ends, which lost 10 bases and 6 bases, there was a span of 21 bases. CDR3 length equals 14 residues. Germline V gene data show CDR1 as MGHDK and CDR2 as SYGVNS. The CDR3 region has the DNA TGTGCCACCCTGAACCCGACAGGTTCGCCTGAAGCTTTCTTT. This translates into CATLNPTGSPEAFF.

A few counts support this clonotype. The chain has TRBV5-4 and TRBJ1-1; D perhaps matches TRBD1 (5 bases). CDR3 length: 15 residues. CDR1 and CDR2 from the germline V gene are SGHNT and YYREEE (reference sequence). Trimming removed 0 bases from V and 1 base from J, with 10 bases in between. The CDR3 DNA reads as TGTGCCAGCAGCTTGGATGGGGGGACGAACACTGAAGCTTTCTTT. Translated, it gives CASSLDGGTNTEAFF.

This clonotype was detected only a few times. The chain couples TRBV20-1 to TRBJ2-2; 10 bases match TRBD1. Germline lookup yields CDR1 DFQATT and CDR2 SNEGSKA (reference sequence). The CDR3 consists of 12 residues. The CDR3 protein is CSGGDDRGRAFF. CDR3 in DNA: TGCAGCGGAGGGGATGACAGGGGGCGCGCGTTTTTT.

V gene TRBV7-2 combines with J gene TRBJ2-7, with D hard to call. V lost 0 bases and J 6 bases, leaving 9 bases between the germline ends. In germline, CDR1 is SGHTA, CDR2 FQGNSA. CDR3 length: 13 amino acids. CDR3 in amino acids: CASSLASNPEQYF. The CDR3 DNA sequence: TGTGCCAGCAGCTTAGCCTCGAATCCCGAGCAGTACTTC.

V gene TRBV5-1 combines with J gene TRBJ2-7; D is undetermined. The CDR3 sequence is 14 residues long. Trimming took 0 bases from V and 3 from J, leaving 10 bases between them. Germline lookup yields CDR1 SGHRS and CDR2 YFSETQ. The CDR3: CASSLEGIGYEQYF. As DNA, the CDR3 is TGCGCCAGCAGCTTGGAGGGAATCGGCTACGAGCAGTACTTC.

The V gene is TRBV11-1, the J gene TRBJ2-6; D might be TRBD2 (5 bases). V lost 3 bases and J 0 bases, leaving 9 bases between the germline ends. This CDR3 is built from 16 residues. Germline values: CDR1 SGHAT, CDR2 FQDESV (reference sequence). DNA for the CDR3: TGTGCCAGCAGCTTTGAGGGAATCTCTGGGGCCAACGTCCTGACTTTC. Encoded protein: CASSFEGISGANVLTF.

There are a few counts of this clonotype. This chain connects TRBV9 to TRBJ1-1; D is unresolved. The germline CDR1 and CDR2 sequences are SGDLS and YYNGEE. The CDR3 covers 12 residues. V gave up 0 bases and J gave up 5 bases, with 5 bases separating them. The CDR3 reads CASSVEGTEAFF. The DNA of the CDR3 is TGTGCCAGCAGCGTAGAGGGTACTGAAGCTTTCTTT.

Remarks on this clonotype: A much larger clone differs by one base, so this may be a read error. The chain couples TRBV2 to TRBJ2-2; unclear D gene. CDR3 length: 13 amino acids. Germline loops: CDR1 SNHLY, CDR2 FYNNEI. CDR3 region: CVSSALNTGELFF. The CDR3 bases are TGTGTCAGCAGTGCCTTGAACACCGGGGAGCTGTTTTTT.